A selection of T cell receptor beta chains follows, all from one sample in a study of blood T cell repertoires in COVID-19. The table came from immunoSEQ multiplex PCR; TCRdb's copy has only in-frame clones and leaves some out. The sample contains roughly 36,000 clones, about 89% of which appear only once. Sequencing input: peripheral blood. These receptors were obtained from a man in his fifties with active or convalescent COVID-19. Each CDR3 is given with its conserved first and last residue. Each record gives: J gene, V gene, D gene, clone size, CDR3 protein, CDR3 DNA. A D gene is named only where the DNA matches it firmly. A row's size may be missing; if present it is once, few, many or a size class.

TRBJ1-1 | TRBV2 | . | . | CASKQVTNTEAFF | TGTGCCAGCAAACAGGTGACTAACACTGAAGCTTTCTTT
TRBJ1-6 | TRBV11-1 | . | once | CASSLPNGNSPLHF | TGTGCCAGCAGCCTCCCCAACGGGAATTCACCCCTCCACTTT
TRBJ2-3 | TRBV5-1 | . | once | CASSTTGNSGFTDTQYF | TGCGCCAGCAGCACCACGGGAAATAGCGGCTTCACAGATACGCAGTATTTT
TRBJ1-3 | TRBV19 | . | . | CASSISAVPSGNTIYF | TGTGCCAGTAGTATATCAGCGGTCCCCTCTGGAAACACCATATATTTT
TRBJ2-5 | TRBV3-1/TRBV3-2 | TRBD1 | few | CASSPSTGEGETQYF | TGTGCCAGCAGCCCTTCGACAGGGGAAGGAGAGACCCAGTACTTC
TRBJ1-2 | TRBV11-2 | TRBD1 | . | CASSLDGGTGVYGYTF | TGTGCCAGCAGCTTAGATGGAGGGACAGGGGTGTATGGCTACACCTTC
TRBJ2-4 | TRBV7-2 | . | . | CASSPRGTAWNIQYF | TGTGCCAGCAGCCCTCGGGGGACGGCCTGGAACATTCAGTACTTC
TRBJ2-2 | TRBV6-5 | . | . | CASSLTDTGELFF | TGTGCCAGCAGTTTGACAGACACCGGGGAGCTGTTTTTT
TRBJ1-1 | TRBV4-1 | . | once | CASSQDWSSMNTEAFF | TGCGCCAGCAGCCAAGATTGGAGTTCCATGAACACTGAAGCTTTCTTT
TRBJ1-2 | TRBV6-5 | . | . | CASRGRGVWDYGYTF | TGTGCCAGCAGAGGTCGGGGGGTCTGGGACTATGGCTACACCTTC
TRBJ1-2 | TRBV6-6 | . | once | CASTPGELRGEGYTF | TGTGCCAGCACCCCCGGAGAGCTGCGGGGAGAGGGCTACACCTTC
TRBJ1-4 | TRBV9 | TRBD1 | . | CASSGTGGEKLFF | TGTGCCAGCAGCGGGACAGGAGGGGAAAAACTGTTTTTT
TRBJ1-5 | TRBV2 | . | once | CASSEVRRNQPQHF | TGTGCCAGCAGTGAAGTCAGGAGGAATCAGCCCCAGCATTTT
TRBJ2-1 | TRBV15 | TRBD1 | . | CATSTGQARRGYYNEQFF | TGTGCCACCAGTACGGGACAGGCCCGGAGGGGTTACTACAATGAGCAGTTCTTC
TRBJ2-3 | TRBV5-1 | TRBD1 | . | CASSFVQGAHTDTQYF | TGCGCCAGCAGCTTTGTACAGGGGGCCCACACAGATACGCAGTATTTT
TRBJ1-5 | TRBV6-4 | TRBD1 | . | CASSDTGGSGPQHF | TGTGCCAGCAGTGACACAGGGGGGTCGGGGCCCCAGCATTTT
TRBJ1-6 | TRBV10-2 | . | . | CASNSRGPGSPLHF | TGCGCCAGCAATTCGCGGGGGCCGGGATCACCCCTCCACTTT
TRBJ2-1 | TRBV19 | TRBD1 | . | CASSLQGVGEQFF | TGTGCCAGTAGTTTACAGGGGGTTGGTGAGCAGTTCTTC
TRBJ1-1 | TRBV6-6 | . | . | CASNSLRGGTEAFF | TGTGCCAGCAATTCCTTGAGGGGAGGGACTGAAGCTTTCTTT
TRBJ2-3 | TRBV28 | TRBD2 | . | CASSSRLADTDTQYF | TGTGCCAGCAGTTCACGACTAGCGGATACAGATACGCAGTATTTT
TRBJ1-1 | TRBV15 | . | . | CATSRERRTEAFF | TGTGCCACCAGCAGAGAGCGGAGAACTGAAGCTTTCTTT
TRBJ2-3 | TRBV18 | . | once | CASSRTAASTDTQYF | TGTGCCAGCTCACGGACAGCCGCTAGCACAGATACGCAGTATTTT
TRBJ1-2 | TRBV7-9 | . | . | CASSLLHGGAGYGYTF | TGTGCCAGCAGCCTCCTCCATGGGGGCGCCGGCTATGGCTACACCTTC
TRBJ2-1 | TRBV28 | TRBD1 | . | CASMTGGRNEQFF | TGTGCCAGCATGACAGGGGGCAGGAATGAGCAGTTCTTC